The 32 T cell receptor beta chains presented below share a single source sample, sequenced in a study of cytomegalovirus exposure and HLA in healthy donors. It was with 60 Vbeta and 13 Jbeta primers that the PCR ran. Libraries were prepared by immunoSEQ multiplex PCR; TCRdb keeps only in-frame clonotypes and omits some of them. The table has tens of thousands of clones, roughly four fifths seen once; the top ten hold 1.9%. Sample: PBMCs. The receptor set was obtained from a man younger than 35 in good health and CMV-seronegative.

The chain employs TRBV18 and TRBJ2-6; D remains ambiguous. Looked up from germline, CDR1 is KGHSH and CDR2 is LQKENI. The CDR3 runs to 15 residues. V was pared by 0 bases and J by 1 base, with 4 bases between. DNA for the CDR3: TGTGCCAGCTCACCACCCGGGTCTGGGGCCAACGTCCTGACTTTC. This codes for CASSPPGSGANVLTF.

The chain is built from TRBV15 and TRBJ1-5; D remains ambiguous. The germline V and J ends were trimmed by 3 bases and 4 bases, with 10 bases remaining between them. Germline values: CDR1 LNHNV, CDR2 YYDKDF (reference sequence). The CDR3 is 14 residues long. CDR3: CATSSSRGNQPQHF. In DNA form, the CDR3 reads TGTGCCACCAGCAGTTCACGAGGAAATCAGCCCCAGCATTTT.

This chain joins TRBV7-9 and TRBJ2-2; perhaps TRBD1 as D (6 bases). The CDR3 is 15 residues long. The germline V and J ends were trimmed by 5 bases and 5 bases, with 15 bases remaining between them. Per germline, CDR1 SEHNR and CDR2 FQNEAQ (reference sequence). The DNA of the CDR3 is TGTGCCAGCAGCCGACGGACAGAAGCGACCGGGGAGCTGTTTTTT. Translated: CASSRRTEATGELFF.

The chain carries TRBV10-2 and TRBJ1-2; 7 bases agree with TRBD1. The CDR3 runs 15 residues. With 5 bases clipped from V and 1 base from J, the junction kept 7 bases outside the gene matches. CDR1 is WSHSY, CDR2 SAAADI, per germline. The CDR3 bases are TGCGCCAGCAGTCGAAATAGGGGGCGTAACTATGGCTACACCTTC. Amino acid sequence: CASSRNRGRNYGYTF.

The table lists this clone with a count of one. This chain connects TRBV29-1 to TRBJ2-5; D possibly corresponds to TRBD2 (6 bases). Trimming pared 5 bases from V and 0 bases from J, leaving 10 bases between. The CDR3 is 13 amino acids. The germline V gene has CDR1 SQVTM and CDR2 ANQGSEA. The CDR3 here is CSVPGGNQETQYF. The DNA for the CDR3 is TGCAGCGTTCCCGGGGGTAACCAAGAGACCCAGTACTTC.

The chain is built from TRBV28 and TRBJ2-7; possible D gene TRBD1, 6 bases. The germline CDR1 and CDR2 sequences are MDHEN and SYDVKM. The CDR3 covers 14 residues. Trimming took off 3 bases at V and 5 bases at J, with 14 bases between the two ends. In DNA, the CDR3 is TGTGCCAGCAGTTTCCTACCCAGACAGGACGAGCAGTACTTC. It specifies CASSFLPRQDEQYF.

The CDR3 protein is CASSLTGLTSYEQYF. The CDR3 DNA follows: TGCGCCAGCAGCCTCACAGGGCTTACCTCCTACGAGCAGTACTTC. The rearrangement uses TRBV5-1 and TRBJ2-7; D is possibly TRBD1 (6 bases). This CDR3 contains 15 residues. Trimming left V 4 bases short and J 0 bases short, with 14 bases between. Germline lookup yields CDR1 SGHRS and CDR2 YFSETQ.

The genes are TRBV30 and TRBJ1-1, with 8 bases that match TRBD1. Trimming at V came to 0 bases and at J to 1 base, leaving 1 base not matched to a gene. CDR3 length equals 14 residues. Germline assignment: CDR1 GTSNPN and CDR2 SVGIG (reference sequence). The CDR3 DNA reads as TGTGCCTGGAGTGTTGGGACAGGGAACACTGAAGCTTTCTTT. It specifies CAWSVGTGNTEAFF.

The CDR3 region has the DNA TGTGCCAGCAGCCCGGGACTTACCCAAGAGACCCAGTACTTC. The encoded protein is CASSPGLTQETQYF. The chain links TRBV7-9 to TRBJ2-5; a possible D gene is TRBD2 (6 bases). The length of the CDR3 is 14 residues. V lost 5 bases to trimming and J lost 1 base, with 11 bases between them. In germline, CDR1 is SEHNR, CDR2 FQNEAQ (reference sequence).

This clone is a singleton in its sample. V gene TRBV4-2 combines with J gene TRBJ1-5; TRBD1 matches at 7 bases. This CDR3 is 18 amino acids long. CDR1 is LGHNA, CDR2 YNFKEQ, per germline. The V gene end was trimmed by 2 bases and the J gene end by 0 bases; junction bases not matched to a gene: 10. CDR3 in DNA: TGTGCCAGCAGCCAACGGTTCTGGGACAGCCTTAGCAATCAGCCCCAGCATTTT. This sequence encodes CASSQRFWDSLSNQPQHF.

The chain employs TRBV6-1 and TRBJ1-1, with 7 positions matching TRBD1. This CDR3 is built from 14 residues. Unmatched junction bases numbered 12, after V lost 6 bases and J lost 8 bases. The germline V gene encodes CDR1 MNHNS and CDR2 SASEGT. CDR3 sequence reads: CASRPRGTDPEAFF. For the CDR3, the DNA is TGTGCCAGCAGGCCCAGAGGGACAGACCCCGAAGCTTTCTTT.

This clone was counted a single time. The rearrangement uses TRBV5-6 and TRBJ1-2; TRBD1 matches at 10 bases. With V trimmed by 4 bases and J by 8 bases, 8 bases remained unmatched. This CDR3 has 14 residues. Germline V gene lookup returns CDR1 SGHDT and CDR2 YYEEEE. The CDR3: CASSLGDRGFGYTF. The CDR3, as DNA: TGTGCCAGCAGCCTAGGGGACAGGGGCTTCGGCTACACCTTC. Looking up the rest from reference TRBV5-6 and TRBJ1-2 gives the full variable domain: DAGVTQSPTHLIKTRGQQVTLRCSPKSGHDTVSWYQQALGQGPQFIFQYYEEEERQRGNFPDRFSGHQFPNYSSELNVNALLLGDSALYLCASSLGDRGFGYTFGSGTRLTVV.

In its sample, this clone was seen a few times. The rearrangement joins TRBV6-1 to TRBJ1-6; 7 nucleotides align to TRBD1. The junction had 7 bases not matched to a gene; V was cut back by 6 bases and J by 11 bases. Germline values: CDR1 MNHNS, CDR2 SASEGT. The CDR3 runs to 13 residues. CDR3 residues: CASRQGTSTPLHF. The CDR3 DNA sequence: TGTGCCAGCAGACAGGGGACGTCGACACCCCTCCACTTT.

The chain carries TRBV6-1 and TRBJ2-3; D unclear. This CDR3 has 14 amino acids. The V gene lost 3 bases and the J gene lost 4 bases, with 11 bases spanning the gap. Germline values: CDR1 MNHNS, CDR2 SASEGT. As DNA, the CDR3 is TGTGCCAGCAGTGATGGCGGTGGTGCAGATACGCAGTATTTT. Its protein is CASSDGGGADTQYF.

The rearrangement uses TRBV30 and TRBJ1-1, with D tentatively TRBD1 (6 bases). The CDR3 spans 15 residues. Deletions cut 2 bases from V and 1 base from J, with 14 bases between. Germline V gene sequence: CDR1 GTSNPN, CDR2 SVGIG (reference sequence). The DNA of the CDR3 is TGTGCCTGGAGTTCCTGGGGGGGGGCGAACACTGAAGCTTTCTTT. Encoded protein: CAWSSWGGANTEAFF.

The chain uses TRBV27 and TRBJ2-7; possible D gene TRBD1, 5 bases. Per the germline V gene, CDR1 is MNHEY and CDR2 is SMNVEV (reference sequence). Trimming cost V 3 bases and J 3 bases, with 9 bases left between them. This CDR3 is 13 amino acids long. The CDR3 region is CASSFQGNYEQYF. The CDR3 coding sequence is TGTGCCAGCAGTTTTCAGGGAAACTACGAGCAGTACTTC.

The chain carries TRBV4-1 and TRBJ1-2, with D perhaps matching TRBD1 (6 bases). Germline V gene sequence: CDR1 MGHRA, CDR2 YSYEKL. The CDR3 is 16 residues long. Trimming took 0 bases from V and 0 from J, leaving 11 bases between them. The CDR3 is CASSQDGGLANYGYTF. The CDR3 DNA reads as TGCGCCAGCAGCCAAGATGGGGGCCTAGCTAACTATGGCTACACCTTC.

This rearrangement joins TRBV7-2 to TRBJ1-2; D ambiguous. The germline gives CDR1 SGHTA, CDR2 FQGNSA. Trimming left V 5 bases short and J 5 bases short, with 9 bases between. The CDR3 length is 12 residues. CDR3 protein: CASSLSLYGYTF. CDR3 sequence (DNA): TGTGCCAGCAGCCTGTCCCTGTATGGCTACACCTTC.

This clone was recorded a few times. The genes are TRBV27 and TRBJ1-1, with a possible D match to TRBD1 (5 bases). The V end was cut by 2 bases, the J end by 5 bases, with 12 bases between. This CDR3 spans 14 amino acids. Germline CDR1 and CDR2: MNHEY and SMNVEV (reference sequence). The CDR3 is CASSLQGLRTEAFF. In DNA, the CDR3 is TGTGCCAGCAGTTTACAGGGTTTAAGGACTGAAGCTTTCTTT.

This sequence joins TRBV4-1 and TRBJ2-7, with D perhaps TRBD2 (5 bases). The CDR3 runs to 14 residues. The germline CDR1 and CDR2 sequences are MGHRA and YSYEKL. V gave up 0 bases and J gave up 8 bases, with 14 bases separating them. The CDR3 region is CASSQEPQLVKQYF. The DNA for the CDR3 is TGCGCCAGCAGCCAAGAGCCCCAACTAGTTAAGCAGTACTTC.

This clone was counted once. One junction end does not reproduce the germline sequence, and a read error may be involved. V is TRBV6-5 and J is TRBJ1-6; perhaps TRBD1 as D (6 bases). The germline V gene encodes CDR1 MNHEY and CDR2 SVGAGI. The CDR3 covers 15 residues. CDR3 region: CASRTGSSYNSPLPF. DNA for the CDR3: TGTGCCAGCAGAACAGGGAGCTCCTATAATTCTCCCCTCCCCTTT.

This clone came up once. V gene TRBV19 combines with J gene TRBJ1-5; TRBD1 agrees at 12 bases. The V gene's germline CDR1 is LNHDA and CDR2 SQIVND (reference sequence). The ends lost 1 base at V and 6 bases at J; junction bases unmatched: 4. This CDR3 contains 16 residues. The CDR3, as DNA: TGTGCCAGTAGTATAGTCGGGACAGGGGGCTTTCAGCCCCAGCATTTT. Its protein is CASSIVGTGGFQPQHF.

This sequence joins TRBV28 and TRBJ2-1; 8 bases align to TRBD2. Trimming removed 7 bases from V and 1 base from J; junction bases left unmatched: 6. CDR1 and CDR2 (germline): MDHEN, SYDVKM. CDR3 length: 15 amino acids. The CDR3 DNA sequence: TGTGCCAGCATGACTGCGGGAGGATCCTACAATGAGCAGTTCTTC. Encoded protein: CASMTAGGSYNEQFF.

CDR3 amino acids: CASGPIAGATTDTQYF. CDR3 nucleotides: TGTGCCAGCGGACCAATAGCGGGAGCAACCACAGATACGCAGTATTTT. The chain employs TRBV27 and TRBJ2-3; 9 nucleotides agree with TRBD2. Trimming removed 8 bases from V and 2 bases from J; junction bases left unmatched: 11. The CDR3 runs to 16 residues. The germline CDR1 and CDR2 sequences are MNHEY and SMNVEV (reference sequence).

The V gene is TRBV7-8, the J gene TRBJ1-2, with a weak D call TRBD1 (5 bases). The ends were cut back, 2 bases at V and 5 bases at J, with 15 bases in the middle. Per the germline V gene, CDR1 is SGHVS and CDR2 is FQNEAQ. The CDR3 spans 15 residues. CDR3 sequence (DNA): TGTGCCAGCAGCTTAACTCGACAGATCCTTTATGGCTACACCTTC. Translating gives CASSLTRQILYGYTF.

This chain joins TRBV6-6 and TRBJ2-1, with D perhaps matching TRBD1 (5 bases). Between the trimmed V and J ends, which lost 4 bases and 1 base, there was a span of 11 bases. CDR1 is MNHNY and CDR2 is SVGAGI in the germline V gene (reference sequence). The CDR3 has 15 amino acids. The CDR3 DNA reads TGTGCCAGCAGTTTGACAGACAATTCCTACAATGAGCAGTTCTTC. This sequence encodes CASSLTDNSYNEQFF.

The chain combines TRBV5-1 with TRBJ2-5; 8 nucleotides line up with TRBD1. This CDR3 is 13 amino acids long. CDR1 and CDR2 (germline): SGHRS, YFSETQ. V dropped 4 bases and J dropped 4; count of bases not matched to a gene: 3. The CDR3 sequence is CASSTGQGETQYF. CDR3 DNA sequence: TGCGCCAGCAGCACCGGACAGGGAGAGACCCAGTACTTC.

As concerns this clone: The junction departs from germline at one end; a sequencing error may be responsible. The chain links TRBV18 to TRBJ2-1, with D possibly matching TRBD2 (5 bases). Germline loops: CDR1 KGHSH, CDR2 LQKENI. The CDR3 has 15 residues. The CDR3 here is CASAPAQNTGNEQFF. In DNA, the CDR3 is TGTGCCAGCGCACCAGCCCAGAACACGGGAAATGAGCAGTTCTTC.

This chain links TRBV18 with TRBJ1-2; D is undetermined. In germline, CDR1 is KGHSH, CDR2 LQKENI. CDR3 size: 15 residues. Trimming left V 0 bases short and J 3 bases short, with 11 bases between. CDR3 DNA sequence: TGTGCCAGCTCACCACCATATGGCCTGGACTATGGCTACACCTTC. It yields the protein CASSPPYGLDYGYTF.

V and J are TRBV9 and TRBJ2-3; the D is unclear. The V gene's germline CDR1 is SGDLS and CDR2 YYNGEE. Between the trimmed V and J ends, which lost 4 bases and 7 bases, there was a span of 13 bases. This CDR3 is built from 13 residues. The CDR3 nucleotides read TGTGCCAGCAGCCCTCCCCTCCTTAATACGCAGTATTTT. Translation: CASSPPLLNTQYF. Full variable domain (rest looked up from reference TRBV9 and TRBJ2-3): DSGVTQTPKHLITATGQRVTLRCSPRSGDLSVYWYQQSLDQGLQFLIQYYNGEERAKGNILERFSAQQFPDLHSELNLSSLELGDSALYFCASSPPLLNTQYFGPGTRLTVL.

The genes are TRBV7-9 and TRBJ2-3; possibly TRBD1 for D (6 bases). V was trimmed by 5 bases and J by 0 bases, leaving 12 bases between them. Germline V gene sequence: CDR1 SEHNR, CDR2 FQNEAQ (reference sequence). The CDR3 is 15 residues long. The CDR3 DNA is TGTGCCAGCAGCCCCGACAGGTCTAGCACAGATACGCAGTATTTT. Encoded protein: CASSPDRSSTDTQYF.

The chain combines TRBV4-2 with TRBJ1-1; D not resolved. The CDR3 length is 13 residues. CDR1 is LGHNA and CDR2 is YNFKEQ in the germline V gene. The V and J ends lost 0 bases and 5 bases respectively, with 7 bases between them. This CDR3 reads CASSQDEVTEAFF. The CDR3 coding sequence is TGTGCCAGCAGCCAAGATGAGGTTACTGAAGCTTTCTTT.